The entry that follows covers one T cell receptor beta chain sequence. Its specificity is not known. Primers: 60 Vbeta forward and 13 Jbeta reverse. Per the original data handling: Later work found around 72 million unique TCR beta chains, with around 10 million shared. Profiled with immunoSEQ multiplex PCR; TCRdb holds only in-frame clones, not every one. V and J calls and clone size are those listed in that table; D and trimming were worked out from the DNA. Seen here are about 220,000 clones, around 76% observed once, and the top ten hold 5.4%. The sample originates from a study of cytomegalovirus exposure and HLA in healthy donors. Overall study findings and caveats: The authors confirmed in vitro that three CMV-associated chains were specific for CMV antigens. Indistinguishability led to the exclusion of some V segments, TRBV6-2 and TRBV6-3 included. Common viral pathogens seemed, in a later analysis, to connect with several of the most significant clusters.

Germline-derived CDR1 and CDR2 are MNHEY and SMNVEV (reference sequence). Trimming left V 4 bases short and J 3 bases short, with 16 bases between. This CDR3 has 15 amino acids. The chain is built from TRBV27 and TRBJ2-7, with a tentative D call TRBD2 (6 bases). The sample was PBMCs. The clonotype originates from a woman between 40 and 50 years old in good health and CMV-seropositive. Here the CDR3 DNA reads TGTGCCAGCAGTTGGCGGGGAGGCCCCGGCTACGAGCAGTACTTC. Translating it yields CASSWRGGPGYEQYF.